This is a list of T cell receptor beta chains from one sample in a study of regulatory T cells in long-lasting Graves disease. TCRdb used MiXCR to reprocess the multiplex PCR reads, holding one entry per CDR3 protein. The data hold hundreds of thousands of distinct CDR3 sequences, with about 20% observed a single time. The sequences come from peripheral blood mononuclear cells (PBMCs), collected when the disease was refractory, from a patient treated with antithyroid drugs. The receptors were sampled from a female donor with Graves disease. Both conserved end residues are part of each CDR3. Only part of the rows carry a size: once, few, many, or a class if the clone is expanded.

CDR3aa,abundance,j_gene,v_gene,len
CASSLRGRQPQHF,few,TRBJ1-5,TRBV27,13
CSVRSLAGGPGEQYF,NA,TRBJ2-7,TRBV29-1,15
CASSFQSNEQFF,few,TRBJ2-1,TRBV7-8,12
CASSDLDRGRGYTF,many,TRBJ1-2,TRBV6-1,14
CSARNRDLNGYTF,many,TRBJ1-2,TRBV20-1,13
CASSQRQGWGEKLFF,many,TRBJ1-4,TRBV7-2,15
CASSFRGLGDETQYF,many,TRBJ2-5,TRBV28,15
CASSYVGMEQETQYF,NA,TRBJ2-5,TRBV6-5,15
CASRTGGETYEQYF,many,TRBJ2-7,TRBV27,14
CASSLRTGGDTSTDTQYF,NA,TRBJ2-3,TRBV12-3/TRBV12-4,18
CASNRDVNEKLFF,few,TRBJ1-4,TRBV19,13
CASSLLGGGRGWSGYTF,many,TRBJ1-2,TRBV27,17
CASSLGGVPSYEQYF,many,TRBJ2-7,TRBV7-6,15
CASSLVREMGGELFF,NA,TRBJ2-2,TRBV7-2,15